This T cell receptor beta chain comes out of a study of cytomegalovirus exposure and HLA in healthy donors. Study findings and constraints: The study had only CMV serostatus as immune exposure information. As a later analysis revealed, most CMV-associated TCR beta chains appeared HLA-restricted. Being indistinguishable, some V segments were excluded, TRBV6-2 and TRBV6-3 among them.

It was with 60 Vbeta and 13 Jbeta primers that the PCR ran. As handled by the study authors: Approximately 11 million shared chains were among the about 80 million unique TCR beta chains that a later analysis counted. This table comes from immunoSEQ multiplex PCR, and its TCRdb copy is limited to in-frame clones, with some not included. For V, J and clone size, that table is used; D and trimming come from the DNA. Of approximately 220,000 clones listed, about four fifths were seen once; the top ten hold 4.5% to 7%. Comment on this clone: Its antigen is unknown.

The V gene lost 5 bases and the J gene lost 4 bases, with 8 bases spanning the gap. This CDR3 has 12 residues. CDR1 MNHNS and CDR2 SASEGT come from the germline V gene. The chain recombines TRBV6-1 with TRBJ1-1, with no clear D. The sequenced material came from PBMCs. This TCR came from a man aged 35 to 55 in good health and CMV-seropositive. The chain's CDR3 is CASSWSGTEAFF. The CDR3 DNA sequence: TGTGCCAGCAGTTGGTCAGGCACTGAAGCTTTCTTT.